Listed below are T cell receptor beta chains from one sample, sequenced in a study of T cell changes during pregnancy in multiple sclerosis. Sequencing used immunoSEQ multiplex PCR; TCRdb keeps in-frame clones, though not all of them. Among approximately 130,000 clones listed, 90% to 96% were seen once. This sample comprised peripheral blood, obtained after pregnancy. These receptor sequences come from a female donor with multiple sclerosis, enrolled in a pregnancy study. Each CDR3 is given with its conserved first and last residue. The order of the fields is V gene, CDR3 length, D gene, CDR3 protein. The D gene is left open where the match is weak.

>TRBV4-2|16|TRBD1
CASSQGTGGEGETQYF
>TRBV19|16|-
CASSPLSGSSYNEQFF
>TRBV6-1|16|TRBD2
CASSENLAGGQETQYF
>TRBV7-6|15|TRBD2
CASSPPGLAYNEQFF
>TRBV28|12|TRBD1
CASGGQGYGYTF
>TRBV5-4|16|TRBD2
CASSLAGGRATGELFF
>TRBV9|17|TRBD2
CASSVGVSLAGTGELFF
>TRBV28|15|TRBD1
CASSWGQASRTEAFF
>TRBV28|19|TRBD1
CASSSELTTGTGMTYGYTF
>TRBV25-1|13|TRBD1
CASSESVRGRQYF
>TRBV5-4|14|-
CASSLGQIQETQYF